Shown below are 27 T cell receptor beta chains from a single sample sequenced in a study of shared clonotypes between healthy human individuals. Profiled with immunoSEQ multiplex PCR; TCRdb holds only in-frame clones, not every one. Among 1,100,000 or so clones listed, around three quarters were seen once. Sequencing was carried out using memory CD4+ T cells from PBMCs. Sample subset: CD45RA-negative fraction. These receptors came from a man aged 18 to 30 in good health. Some clones in this sample may be carry-over from other donors' samples.

V is TRBV11-2 and J is TRBJ2-2, with a weak D call TRBD1 (6 bases). V gave up 4 bases and J gave up 7 bases, with 13 bases separating them. In germline, CDR1 is SGHAT, CDR2 FQNNGV. The length of the CDR3 is 14 residues. The CDR3 loop reads CASSSGQTGGELFF. CDR3 nucleotides: TGTGCCAGCAGCTCTGGACAGACGGGCGGGGAGCTGTTTTTT.

V usage is TRBV28 and J usage is TRBJ1-2; D perhaps matches TRBD1 (5 bases). This CDR3 has 13 amino acids. Germline-derived CDR1 and CDR2 are MDHEN and SYDVKM. The chain's CDR3 is CALGDSRSYGYTF. The DNA for the CDR3 is TGTGCTCTGGGGGATTCGCGTTCTTATGGCTACACCTTC.

The CDR3 nucleotides are TGTGCCACCGCAGGAGGGGTACCTGCCTACGAGCAGTACTTC. Translated: CATAGGVPAYEQYF. The rearrangement links TRBV6-1 to TRBJ2-7; a possible D gene is TRBD2 (6 bases). CDR1 MNHNS and CDR2 SASEGT come from the germline V gene. CDR3 length equals 14 residues. Trimming cost V 10 bases and J 2 bases, with 18 bases left between them.

This CDR3 is CASSPRGLAGYEQYF. In nucleotides, the CDR3 is TGTGCCAGCAGTCCCCGAGGGCTAGCGGGATACGAGCAGTACTTC. V usage is TRBV27 and J usage is TRBJ2-7; 9 bases are a match to TRBD2. The CDR3 contains 15 residues. Trimming took 5 bases from V and 4 from J; bases not matched to a gene: 9. The germline CDR1 and CDR2 sequences are MNHEY and SMNVEV (reference sequence).

The rearrangement uses TRBV4-2 and TRBJ1-3; possibly TRBD1 for D (5 bases). CDR1 and CDR2 from the germline V gene are LGHNA and YNFKEQ. The CDR3 contains 16 residues. V was pared by 4 bases and J by 0 bases, with 13 bases between. CDR3 DNA: TGTGCCAGCAGCCTTGGGACGCAAAGCTCTGGAAACACCATATATTTT. It is translated as CASSLGTQSSGNTIYF.

This clone has only one observation. Just one base apart from a much larger clone, this may be a read error. V usage is TRBV5-6 and J usage is TRBJ2-5; TRBD1 agrees at 7 bases. The V segment lost 2 bases and the J segment 1 base; nucleotides outside the gene matches: 2. The CDR3 has 14 amino acids. The germline V gene has CDR1 SGHDT and CDR2 YYEEEE. CDR3: CASSLDRAQETQYF. The CDR3, as DNA: TGTGCCAGCAGCTTAGACAGGGCCCAAGAGACCCAGTACTTC.

This clone was picked up a small number of times. J is TRBJ1-1 and V is TRBV4-1; the D gene is possibly TRBD1 (5 bases). The V and J ends lost 3 bases and 5 bases respectively, with 10 bases between them. Looked up from germline, CDR1 is MGHRA and CDR2 is YSYEKL. The length of the CDR3 is 13 residues. The CDR3 sequence is CASSHAKGTEAFF. CDR3 nucleotides: TGCGCCAGCAGCCACGCTAAGGGGACTGAAGCTTTCTTT.

The chain has TRBV5-5 and TRBJ2-5; D ambiguous. CDR1 and CDR2 (germline): SGHKS, YYEKEE (reference sequence). Trimming pared 6 bases from V and 4 bases from J, leaving 13 bases between. This CDR3 has 13 residues. The CDR3 spells CASTNGPRETQYF. The CDR3 bases are TGTGCCAGCACCAACGGACCGAGAGAGACCCAGTACTTC.

The rearrangement links TRBV6-1 to TRBJ1-2; TRBD1 agrees at 8 bases. Per the germline V gene, CDR1 is MNHNS and CDR2 is SASEGT. V gave up 5 bases and J gave up 3 bases; unmatched junction bases: 5. This CDR3 contains 14 residues. DNA of the CDR3: TGTGCCAGCAGTATGGACAGGGCAGACTATGGCTACACCTTC. Protein: CASSMDRADYGYTF.

Of note for this clone: The same CDR3 can be traced to other DNA sequences in this sample. The chain has TRBV2 and TRBJ1-5, with 8 bases matching TRBD1. The ends lost 8 bases at V and 5 bases at J; junction bases unmatched: 2. This CDR3 is built from 12 residues. Germline V gene sequence: CDR1 SNHLY, CDR2 FYNNEI. In DNA, the CDR3 is TGTGCCAGCTCGACAGGGGATCAGCCCCAGCATTTT. It yields the protein CASSTGDQPQHF.

The CDR3, as DNA: TGTGCCAGCAGCTCGGGAGGAGGTCCGGGGTACAATGAGCAGTTCTTC. It encodes CASSSGGGPGYNEQFF. The chain combines TRBV5-4 with TRBJ2-1, with 7 bases that match TRBD2. V was clipped by 3 bases and J by 4 bases; unmatched bases: 10. The CDR3 totals 16 residues. Germline values: CDR1 SGHNT, CDR2 YYREEE (reference sequence).

The chain links TRBV7-3 to TRBJ2-2; either TRBD1 or TRBD2 may supply D (5 bases each). Looked up from germline, CDR1 is SGHTA and CDR2 is FQGTGA. CDR3 size: 15 residues. V lost 4 bases to trimming and J lost 4 bases, with 13 bases between them. The CDR3 DNA reads as TGTGCCAGCAGCTCCATCGGGGACGGCACCGGGGAGCTGTTTTTT. Encoded protein: CASSSIGDGTGELFF.

This chain uses TRBV14 with TRBJ2-2; D perhaps matches TRBD1 (6 bases). Per germline, CDR1 SGHDN and CDR2 FVKESK. Trimming took 4 bases from V and 1 from J, leaving 16 bases between them. The CDR3 extends over 17 amino acids. In nucleotides, the CDR3 is TGTGCCAGCAGCCGAGAATATGGGACAAAGAACACCGGGGAGCTGTTTTTT. It translates to CASSREYGTKNTGELFF.

A few counts support this clone. The chain couples TRBV27 to TRBJ2-7, with 11 positions matching TRBD2. V shed 6 bases, J shed 2 bases, and the junction held 9 bases outside the gene matches. Germline V CDR1 and CDR2: MNHEY, SMNVEV (reference sequence). The CDR3 has 16 residues. Here the CDR3 reads CASSLRLAGGTYEQYF. The CDR3 bases are TGTGCCAGCAGCCTACGCCTAGCGGGAGGAACCTACGAGCAGTACTTC.

In its sample, this clone was seen once. Other DNA sequences in the same sample also yield this CDR3. The chain employs TRBV7-2 and TRBJ1-3; D is uncertain. Germline V CDR1 and CDR2: SGHTA, FQGNSA. The CDR3 spans 15 residues. The germline V and J ends were trimmed by 0 bases and 1 base, with 7 bases remaining between them. CDR3 bases: TGTGCCAGCAGCTTAGCTTGGGTATCTGGAAACACCATATATTTT. Translation: CASSLAWVSGNTIYF.

This chain joins TRBV4-1 and TRBJ2-5; 8 positions agree with TRBD1. CDR3 length: 18 residues. Germline-derived CDR1 and CDR2 are MGHRA and YSYEKL. V was clipped by 1 base and J by 5 bases; unmatched bases: 15. The CDR3: CASSQGYIVGQVRETQYF. The DNA for the CDR3 is TGCGCCAGCAGCCAAGGCTATATCGTGGGACAGGTCCGGGAGACCCAGTACTTC.

This clone was found many times. The sample has other DNA sequences that encode this CDR3 too. The chain is built from TRBV4-3 and TRBJ1-5, with D possibly matching TRBD1 (5 bases). V was pared by 0 bases and J by 0 bases, with 6 bases between. CDR3 length equals 15 residues. Germline V lookup: CDR1 LGHNA, CDR2 YSLEER. This CDR3 is CASSQEGHSNQPQHF. CDR3 coding DNA: TGCGCCAGCAGCCAAGAGGGGCATAGCAATCAGCCCCAGCATTTT.

The rearrangement uses TRBV28 and TRBJ1-2; D possibly corresponds to TRBD1 (5 bases). This CDR3 comprises 16 residues. Germline lookup yields CDR1 MDHEN and CDR2 SYDVKM. The ends were cut back, 5 bases at V and 4 bases at J, with 20 bases in the middle. Here the CDR3 DNA reads TGTGCCAGCAGTCTCGGCGGGGGGACGGCCCTCTATGGCTACACCTTC. It encodes CASSLGGGTALYGYTF.

V gene TRBV11-1 combines with J gene TRBJ2-1; 13 positions agree with TRBD2. Germline CDR1 SGHAT, CDR2 FQDESV (reference sequence). CDR3 size: 16 residues. The V gene end was trimmed by 5 bases and the J gene end by 3 bases; junction bases not matched to a gene: 4. CDR3 sequence: CASSRGLAGIYNEQFF. Here the CDR3 DNA reads TGTGCCAGCAGCCGGGGACTAGCGGGGATCTACAATGAGCAGTTCTTC. The full variable domain, in which reference TRBV11-1 and TRBJ2-1 provide the parts outside the CDR3, is EAEVAQSPRYKITEKSQAVAFWCDPISGHATLYWYRQILGQGPELLVQFQDESVVDDSQLPKDRFSAERLKGVDSTLKIQPAELGDSAMYLCASSRGLAGIYNEQFFGPGTRLTVL.

The sample holds one count of this clone. The J gene is TRBJ2-7, the V gene TRBV2, with D unclear. This CDR3 has 13 amino acids. Germline lookup yields CDR1 SNHLY and CDR2 FYNNEI. Trimming took 1 base from V and 3 from J, leaving 7 bases between them. The CDR3: CASSEGLRYEQYF. CDR3 coding DNA: TGTGCCAGCAGTGAAGGACTGCGCTACGAGCAGTACTTC.

This chain connects TRBV15 to TRBJ1-2; 7 positions agree with TRBD1. Germline-derived CDR1 and CDR2 are LNHNV and YYDKDF (reference sequence). Germline trimming cut 3 bases from V and 3 bases from J; bases unmatched to any gene: 7. The CDR3 has 15 amino acids. The CDR3 coding sequence is TGTGCCACCAGCAGGGAACCGGGACAGTACTATGGCTACACCTTC. Translating it yields CATSREPGQYYGYTF.

The chain is built from TRBV4-3 and TRBJ2-5, with TRBD1 matching 9 bases. Germline values: CDR1 LGHNA, CDR2 YSLEER. V trimming: 2 bases; J trimming: 4 bases; junction bases outside the gene matches: 5. The CDR3 runs 15 residues. CDR3 residues: CASSQNLDRGETQYF. Here the CDR3 DNA reads TGCGCCAGCAGCCAAAACCTGGACAGGGGAGAGACCCAGTACTTC.

The V call is TRBV29-1, the J call TRBJ1-4; D perhaps matches TRBD1 (5 bases). Germline loops: CDR1 SQVTM, CDR2 ANQGSEA. Deletions cut 7 bases from V and 8 bases from J, with 17 bases between. The length of the CDR3 is 13 residues. CDR3 in amino acids: CSADGGYGEKLFF. CDR3 sequence (DNA): TGCAGCGCCGATGGGGGTTATGGCGAAAAACTGTTTTTT.

There are many counts of this clone. The CDR3 region is CASSPRKGLAGAGETQYF. The CDR3 DNA reads as TGTGCCAGCAGCCCTAGAAAGGGACTAGCGGGAGCGGGGGAGACCCAGTACTTC. The V and J genes are TRBV7-2 and TRBJ2-5; TRBD2 matches 14 bases. The CDR3 consists of 18 residues. CDR1 and CDR2 from the germline V gene are SGHTA and FQGNSA. The junction had 13 bases not matched to a gene; V was cut back by 5 bases and J by 5 bases. Full variable domain (missing parts from reference TRBV7-2 and TRBJ2-5): GAGVSQSPSNKVTEKGKDVELRCDPISGHTALYWYRQSLGQGLEFLIYFQGNSAPDKSGLPSDRFSAERTGGSVSTLTIQRTQQEDSAVYLCASSPRKGLAGAGETQYFGPGTRLLVL.

The rearrangement joins TRBV6-5 to TRBJ2-1; 9 positions agree with TRBD2. CDR3 size: 15 residues. From germline, CDR1 is MNHEY and CDR2 SVGAGI. J gave up 4 bases and V 2 bases, and 3 bases lay outside the gene matches. CDR3 bases: TGTGCCAGCAGTTACGTCCTAGCGGGGTACAATGAGCAGTTCTTC. This translates into CASSYVLAGYNEQFF.

V gene TRBV19 combines with J gene TRBJ1-4; TRBD1 matches 8 bases. The V gene's germline CDR1 is LNHDA and CDR2 SQIVND (reference sequence). Trimming removed 6 bases from V and 8 bases from J; junction bases left unmatched: 23. This CDR3 is built from 19 residues. This CDR3 reads CASRKKEIQGGKGREKLFF. The CDR3 DNA reads TGTGCCAGTAGGAAGAAGGAAATACAGGGGGGCAAAGGACGGGAAAAACTGTTTTTT.

This chain uses TRBV5-1 with TRBJ1-4, with a possible D match to TRBD1 (5 bases). CDR3 size: 15 residues. Germline CDR1 reads SGHRS; CDR2 reads YFSETQ. Trimming stripped 4 bases from V and 4 bases from J, with 14 bases between. The CDR3 nucleotides read TGCGCCAGCAGCGGCGGGACTGCAGTTAATGAAAAACTGTTTTTT. It translates to CASSGGTAVNEKLFF.